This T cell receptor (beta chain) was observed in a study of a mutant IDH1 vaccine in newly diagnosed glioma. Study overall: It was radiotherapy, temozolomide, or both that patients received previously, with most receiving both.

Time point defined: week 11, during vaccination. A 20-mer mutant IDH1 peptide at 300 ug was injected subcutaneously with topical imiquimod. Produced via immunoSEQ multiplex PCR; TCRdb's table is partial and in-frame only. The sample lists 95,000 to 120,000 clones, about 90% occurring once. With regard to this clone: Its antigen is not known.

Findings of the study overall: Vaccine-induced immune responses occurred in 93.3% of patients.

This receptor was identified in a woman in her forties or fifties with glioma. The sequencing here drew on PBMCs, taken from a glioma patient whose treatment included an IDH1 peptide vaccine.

For the CDR3, the DNA is TGTGCCAGTAGTACCCCGGCCGGCTATGGCTACACCTTC. Translating it yields CASSTPAGYGYTF. V and J are TRBV19 and TRBJ1-2; D is unclear. V shed 4 bases and J shed 4 bases, with 10 bases lying between them. The CDR3 runs to 13 residues. Germline loops: CDR1 LNHDA, CDR2 SQIVND (reference sequence).